This TCR beta chain was sequenced in a study of blood T cell repertoires in COVID-19. The data were produced by immunoSEQ multiplex PCR, yet TCRdb's version contains in-frame clones alone and is incomplete. The sample records over 250,000 clones, less than 90% being singletons. Trimming took off 2 bases at V and 2 bases at J, with 14 bases between the two ends. Germline V gene lookup returns CDR1 SGHTA and CDR2 FQGTGA. The CDR3 is 16 amino acids. The sequence came from a woman aged 45-65 years who had recovered from COVID-19. The rearrangement links TRBV7-3 to TRBJ2-3, with D possibly matching TRBD2 (6 bases). The sample taken for sequencing was PBMCs or T cells enriched from blood (not recorded which). DNA of the CDR3: TGTGCCAGCAGCTTATCGAAGCGGGCGCTCACAGATACGCAGTATTTT. This encodes CASSLSKRALTDTQYF. Together with reference TRBV7-3 and TRBJ2-3, the CDR3 gives the full variable domain: GAGVSQTPSNKVTEKGKYVELRCDPISGHTALYWYRQSLGQGPEFLIYFQGTGAADDSGLPNDRFFAVRPEGSVSTLKIQRTERGDSAVYLCASSLSKRALTDTQYFGPGTRLTVL.